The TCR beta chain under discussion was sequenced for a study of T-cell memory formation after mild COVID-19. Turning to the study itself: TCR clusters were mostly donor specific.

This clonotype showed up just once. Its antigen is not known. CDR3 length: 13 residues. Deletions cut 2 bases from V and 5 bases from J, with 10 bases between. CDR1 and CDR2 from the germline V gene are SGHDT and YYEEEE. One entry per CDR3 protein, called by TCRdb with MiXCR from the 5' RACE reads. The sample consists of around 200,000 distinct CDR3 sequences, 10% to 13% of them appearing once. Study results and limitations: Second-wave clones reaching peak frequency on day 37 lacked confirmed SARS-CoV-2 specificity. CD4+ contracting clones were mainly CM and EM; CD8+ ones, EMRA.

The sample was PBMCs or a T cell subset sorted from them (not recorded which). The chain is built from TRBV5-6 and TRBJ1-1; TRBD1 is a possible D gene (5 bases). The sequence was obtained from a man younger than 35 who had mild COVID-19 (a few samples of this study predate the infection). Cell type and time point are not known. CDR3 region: CASSFSEGTEAFF. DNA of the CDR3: TGTGCCAGCAGCTTTAGTGAGGGGACTGAAGCTTTCTTT.